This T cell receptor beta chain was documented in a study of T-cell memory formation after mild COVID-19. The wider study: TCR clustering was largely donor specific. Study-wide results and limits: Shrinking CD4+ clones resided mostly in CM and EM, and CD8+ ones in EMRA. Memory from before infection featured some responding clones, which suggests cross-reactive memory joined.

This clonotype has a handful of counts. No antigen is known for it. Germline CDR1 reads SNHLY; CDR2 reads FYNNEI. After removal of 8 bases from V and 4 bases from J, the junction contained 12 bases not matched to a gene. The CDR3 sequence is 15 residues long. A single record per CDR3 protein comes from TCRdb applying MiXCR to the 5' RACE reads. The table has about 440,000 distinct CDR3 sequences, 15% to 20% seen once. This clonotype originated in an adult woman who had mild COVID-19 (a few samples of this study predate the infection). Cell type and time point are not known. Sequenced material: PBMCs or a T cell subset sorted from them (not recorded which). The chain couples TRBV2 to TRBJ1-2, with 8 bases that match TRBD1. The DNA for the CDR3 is TGTGCCAGCCGCCCAAGTGTCCAGGGGGCCTATGGCTACACCTTC. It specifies CASRPSVQGAYGYTF.